The rows below give T cell receptor beta chains drawn from one sample of a study of cytotoxic CD8 clonotypes in ibrutinib-treated CLL. Sequenced by immunoSEQ multiplex PCR; TCRdb stores in-frame clones only, minus some. The sample yields under 200,000 clones, about four fifths seen once. Sequences were derived from PBMCs, sampled after 12 months of ibrutinib treatment. All receptors come from a human donor with chronic lymphocytic leukemia. Each CDR3 is given with its conserved first and last residue. D genes are given only for firm matches. Some rows have no size entry. The others give once, few or many, or a class for an expanded clone.

clone size: -
V gene: TRBV4-3
D gene: -
J gene: TRBJ2-1
CDR3 protein: CASSQPTGSSYNEQFF
CDR3 DNA: TGCGCCAGCAGCCAACCAACCGGGAGCTCCTACAATGAGCAGTTCTTC

clone size: once
V gene: TRBV7-6
D gene: -
J gene: TRBJ1-2
CDR3 protein: CASSPNSGVDGYTF
CDR3 DNA: TGTGCCAGCAGCCCTAACTCGGGTGTGGATGGCTACACCTTC

clone size: -
V gene: TRBV9
D gene: TRBD1
J gene: TRBJ1-3
CDR3 protein: CASSVGQGQGNTIYF
CDR3 DNA: TGTGCCAGCAGCGTGGGACAGGGACAAGGAAACACCATATATTTT

clone size: -
V gene: TRBV18
D gene: -
J gene: TRBJ2-1
CDR3 protein: CASSPRADPIREQFF
CDR3 DNA: TGTGCCAGCTCACCAAGGGCCGACCCCATTCGTGAGCAGTTCTTC

clone size: -
V gene: TRBV15
D gene: -
J gene: TRBJ1-3
CDR3 protein: CATSLGEGAGNTIYF
CDR3 DNA: TGTGCCACCAGCCTGGGGGAGGGGGCTGGAAACACCATATATTTT

clone size: -
V gene: TRBV7-3
D gene: -
J gene: TRBJ2-6
CDR3 protein: CASSPGRGGANVLTF
CDR3 DNA: TGTGCCAGCAGCCCGGGTCGGGGTGGGGCCAACGTCCTGACTTTC

clone size: -
V gene: TRBV5-6
D gene: -
J gene: TRBJ1-4
CDR3 protein: CASSHGGRGFEKLFF
CDR3 DNA: TGTGCCAGCAGCCATGGGGGCAGGGGCTTTGAAAAACTGTTTTTT

clone size: -
V gene: TRBV5-6
D gene: TRBD1
J gene: TRBJ2-1
CDR3 protein: CASSLWDREYNEQFF
CDR3 DNA: TGTGCCAGCAGCTTGTGGGACAGGGAATACAATGAGCAGTTCTTC

clone size: -
V gene: TRBV21-1
D gene: -
J gene: TRBJ1-5
CDR3 protein: CASSHSRGGGSNQPQHF
CDR3 DNA: TGTGCCAGCAGTCACTCAAGAGGAGGGGGAAGCAATCAGCCCCAGCATTTT

clone size: -
V gene: TRBV11-1
D gene: -
J gene: TRBJ2-5
CDR3 protein: CASRVGEQETQYF
CDR3 DNA: TGTGCCAGCAGGGTCGGGGAACAAGAGACCCAGTACTTC

clone size: -
V gene: TRBV2
D gene: -
J gene: TRBJ1-1
CDR3 protein: CASRIDGVRDTEAFF
CDR3 DNA: TGTGCCAGCAGGATAGACGGGGTGCGGGACACTGAAGCTTTCTTT

clone size: once
V gene: TRBV7-6
D gene: -
J gene: TRBJ2-7
CDR3 protein: CASWGGNSYEQYF
CDR3 DNA: TGTGCCAGCTGGGGCGGAAACTCCTACGAGCAGTACTTC

clone size: once
V gene: TRBV6-6
D gene: -
J gene: TRBJ1-3
CDR3 protein: CASSSRGNTIYF
CDR3 DNA: TGTGCCAGCAGTTCACGAGGAAACACCATATATTTT

clone size: -
V gene: TRBV7-2
D gene: -
J gene: TRBJ1-1
CDR3 protein: CASSLTQQNTEAFF
CDR3 DNA: TGTGCCAGCAGCTTAACCCAGCAGAACACTGAAGCTTTCTTT

clone size: -
V gene: TRBV29-1
D gene: TRBD2
J gene: TRBJ2-1
CDR3 protein: CSVDGLAGHNEQFF
CDR3 DNA: TGCAGCGTTGACGGACTAGCGGGACACAATGAGCAGTTCTTC

clone size: many
V gene: TRBV2
D gene: TRBD1
J gene: TRBJ1-5
CDR3 protein: CASSGTGSPYSNQPQHF
CDR3 DNA: TGTGCCAGCAGTGGGACAGGGAGCCCATATAGCAATCAGCCCCAGCATTTT

clone size: -
V gene: TRBV2
D gene: -
J gene: TRBJ1-2
CDR3 protein: CASRDRNYGYTF
CDR3 DNA: TGTGCCAGCAGGGACAGAAACTATGGCTACACCTTC

clone size: -
V gene: TRBV11-2
D gene: -
J gene: TRBJ2-5
CDR3 protein: CASSSVVRRGETQYF
CDR3 DNA: TGTGCCAGCAGCTCTGTAGTCCGGCGGGGAGAGACCCAGTACTTC

clone size: -
V gene: TRBV21-1
D gene: -
J gene: TRBJ2-4
CDR3 protein: CASSIRIHRGRGSKNIQYF
CDR3 DNA: TGTGCCAGCAGCATTAGAATTCACAGGGGGCGAGGGTCCAAAAACATTCAGTACTTC

clone size: few
V gene: TRBV5-8
D gene: -
J gene: TRBJ1-6
CDR3 protein: CASSLRPWDSPLHF
CDR3 DNA: TGTGCCAGCAGCTTGCGGCCATGGGATTCACCCCTCCACTTT

clone size: -
V gene: TRBV28
D gene: TRBD2
J gene: TRBJ2-4
CDR3 protein: CASSFLILGGRAKNIQYF
CDR3 DNA: TGTGCCAGCAGTTTCCTCATATTAGGCGGGAGAGCCAAAAACATTCAGTACTTC

clone size: medium-sized
V gene: TRBV28
D gene: -
J gene: TRBJ1-1
CDR3 protein: CASSLGVRGNTEAFF
CDR3 DNA: TGTGCCAGCAGTTTGGGGGTCAGGGGGAACACTGAAGCTTTCTTT

clone size: once
V gene: TRBV7-2
D gene: -
J gene: TRBJ2-5
CDR3 protein: CASSLESGRETQYF
CDR3 DNA: TGTGCCAGCAGCTTAGAGTCGGGGCGAGAGACCCAGTACTTC

clone size: -
V gene: TRBV27
D gene: -
J gene: TRBJ2-7
CDR3 protein: CASSWGGENYEQYF
CDR3 DNA: TGTGCCAGCAGCTGGGGCGGGGAGAACTACGAGCAGTACTTC

clone size: few
V gene: TRBV2
D gene: TRBD2
J gene: TRBJ2-5
CDR3 protein: CATSGVGRGGEETQYF
CDR3 DNA: TGTGCCACCTCGGGAGTGGGTCGGGGGGGAGAGGAGACCCAGTACTTC

clone size: -
V gene: TRBV7-9
D gene: -
J gene: TRBJ2-1
CDR3 protein: CASSLGSTGTVTFF
CDR3 DNA: TGTGCCAGCAGCTTAGGTTCGACCGGGACTGTTACTTTCTTC

clone size: -
V gene: TRBV18
D gene: -
J gene: TRBJ2-5
CDR3 protein: CASSGSVFAGKETQYF
CDR3 DNA: TGTGCCAGCTCCGGTTCGGTCTTTGCGGGAAAAGAGACCCAGTACTTC

clone size: -
V gene: TRBV28
D gene: -
J gene: TRBJ1-2
CDR3 protein: CAIRWGSGGYTF
CDR3 DNA: TGTGCCATCAGATGGGGGAGCGGTGGCTACACCTTC

clone size: -
V gene: TRBV4-1
D gene: TRBD2
J gene: TRBJ2-2
CDR3 protein: CASSQPLRASGGENTGELFF
CDR3 DNA: TGCGCCAGCAGCCAACCCCTGCGGGCTAGCGGGGGCGAGAACACCGGGGAGCTGTTTTTT

clone size: -
V gene: TRBV6-5
D gene: -
J gene: TRBJ2-2
CDR3 protein: CASDEAFGELFF
CDR3 DNA: TGTGCCAGCGACGAGGCGTTCGGGGAGCTGTTTTTT

clone size: -
V gene: TRBV7-3
D gene: -
J gene: TRBJ2-3
CDR3 protein: CASSLEGLSNTQYF
CDR3 DNA: TGTGCCAGCAGCTTAGAGGGACTCTCAAATACGCAGTATTTT

clone size: -
V gene: TRBV4-3
D gene: -
J gene: TRBJ1-4
CDR3 protein: CASSPGFTNEKLFF
CDR3 DNA: TGCGCCAGCAGCCCAGGTTTTACTAATGAAAAACTGTTTTTT

clone size: -
V gene: TRBV21-1
D gene: -
J gene: TRBJ1-1
CDR3 protein: CASSNSTRSDIGRGTEAFF
CDR3 DNA: TGTGCCAGCAGCAACTCTACGCGGTCCGACATCGGCCGAGGGACTGAAGCTTTCTTT

clone size: -
V gene: TRBV28
D gene: -
J gene: TRBJ2-7
CDR3 protein: CAIRRGRVYEQYF
CDR3 DNA: TGTGCCATCCGCCGGGGCAGGGTCTACGAGCAGTACTTC

clone size: -
V gene: TRBV6-5
D gene: TRBD2
J gene: TRBJ2-7
CDR3 protein: CASSYVAGDSYEQYF
CDR3 DNA: TGTGCCAGCAGTTACGTAGCGGGAGATTCCTACGAGCAGTACTTC

clone size: -
V gene: TRBV5-5
D gene: -
J gene: TRBJ1-5
CDR3 protein: CASSPAGVIGVQPQHF
CDR3 DNA: TGTGCCAGCAGCCCGGCAGGGGTTATCGGCGTTCAGCCCCAGCATTTT

clone size: -
V gene: TRBV11-2
D gene: TRBD2
J gene: TRBJ2-3
CDR3 protein: CASSLAPLAVGTDTQYF
CDR3 DNA: TGTGCCAGCAGCTTAGCCCCCCTAGCGGTGGGCACAGATACGCAGTATTTT

clone size: -
V gene: TRBV6-1
D gene: TRBD1
J gene: TRBJ1-2
CDR3 protein: CASSQTGVYGYTF
CDR3 DNA: TGTGCCAGCAGTCAGACAGGGGTCTATGGCTACACCTTC

clone size: -
V gene: TRBV5-1
D gene: -
J gene: TRBJ2-7
CDR3 protein: CASSLKVGWGEQYF
CDR3 DNA: TGCGCCAGCAGCTTGAAGGTGGGGTGGGGCGAGCAGTACTTC

clone size: -
V gene: TRBV11-3
D gene: TRBD1
J gene: TRBJ2-1
CDR3 protein: CASSTQGTGVANEQFF
CDR3 DNA: TGTGCCAGCAGCACGCAGGGGACAGGGGTCGCCAATGAGCAGTTCTTC

clone size: -
V gene: TRBV27
D gene: -
J gene: TRBJ2-5
CDR3 protein: CASSSHRLRRETQYF
CDR3 DNA: TGTGCCAGCAGTTCCCACAGGTTAAGGAGAGAGACCCAGTACTTC

clone size: -
V gene: TRBV7-2
D gene: -
J gene: TRBJ2-7
CDR3 protein: CASSLDPISYEQYF
CDR3 DNA: TGTGCCAGCAGCTTAGACCCCATCTCCTACGAGCAGTACTTC

clone size: -
V gene: TRBV23-1
D gene: -
J gene: TRBJ2-1
CDR3 protein: CASSQGPALNTYNEQFF
CDR3 DNA: TGCGCCAGCAGTCAAGGCCCAGCCCTTAATACCTACAATGAGCAGTTCTTC

clone size: -
V gene: TRBV5-1
D gene: TRBD1
J gene: TRBJ1-2
CDR3 protein: CASSLSGQGIIRSGYTF
CDR3 DNA: TGCGCCAGCAGCTTGTCGGGACAGGGGATAATCCGTTCGGGCTACACCTTC

clone size: -
V gene: TRBV6-5
D gene: -
J gene: TRBJ1-5
CDR3 protein: CASSRSQGQPQHF
CDR3 DNA: TGTGCCAGCAGTCGCTCCCAGGGGCAGCCCCAGCATTTT

clone size: -
V gene: TRBV27
D gene: TRBD1
J gene: TRBJ1-5
CDR3 protein: CASSQQGGRNQPQHF
CDR3 DNA: TGTGCCAGCAGTCAACAGGGGGGACGGAATCAGCCCCAGCATTTT

clone size: -
V gene: TRBV7-2
D gene: -
J gene: TRBJ1-6
CDR3 protein: CASSRGGYSPLHF
CDR3 DNA: TGTGCCAGCAGCAGAGGGGGGTACTCACCCCTCCACTTT

clone size: -
V gene: TRBV7-2
D gene: -
J gene: TRBJ1-5
CDR3 protein: CASSPVGRASNQPQHF
CDR3 DNA: TGTGCCAGCAGCCCCGTGGGGCGAGCTAGCAATCAGCCCCAGCATTTT